This TCR beta chain came from a study of CD8+ T cells in alopecia areata. Whole-study findings and limits: Scalp samples also yield sequences from resident alphabeta T cells of normal skin. Possibly because of HLA-related factors, TCR sharing was less clear across patients than in mice. Uncertain still, given a single nonresponder, is whether baseline CD8+ expansion links to response.

Trimming took 6 bases from V and 3 from J, leaving 12 bases between them. CDR3 length: 13 residues. The V gene's germline CDR1 is MNHNY and CDR2 SVGAGI (reference sequence). This clone was observed a handful of times. Its antigen remains unidentified. RNA was isolated and reverse transcribed to cDNA, the sequencing template. Generated by immunoSEQ multiplex PCR, the TCRdb table keeps only in-frame clones and is missing some. Among 130,000 or so clones, about 88% were seen once, and the ten largest hold around 13%. The sample's treatment: oral pan-JAK inhibitor, 5-10 mg twice daily. The sequence derives from a human donor with alopecia areata. The chain carries TRBV6-6 and TRBJ2-7, with D possibly being TRBD2 (5 bases). Sequencing used CD8+ T cells sorted from blood, obtained at week 4, from a patient treated with tofacitinib. The CDR3 coding sequence is TGTGCCAGCAGCCCTCGGGGAGACTACGAGCAGTACTTC. Its translation is CASSPRGDYEQYF.